The 29 T cell receptor beta chains given below trace back to one sample, sequenced in a study of T cells in Graves' hyperthyroidism and ophthalmopathy. Amplification yielded TCR beta CDR3 regions, with RNA transcripts as the source. The HTBI primer set was used in a first-round RT-PCR of the TCR CDR3. TCRdb re-called the multiplex PCR reads through MiXCR, storing one row per CDR3 protein. The sample lists fewer than 200,000 distinct CDR3 sequences, around 8.9% occurring once. The sample was blood. The receptors here all came from a woman aged 18 to 35 with Graves' hyperthyroidism that later progressed to Graves' ophthalmopathy.

This clonotype showed up just a few times. The chain couples TRBV24-1 to TRBJ2-5; 8 nucleotides align to TRBD1. The CDR3 spans 16 residues. V dropped 2 bases and J dropped 5; count of bases not matched to a gene: 9. Germline V gene data show CDR1 as KGHDR and CDR2 as SFDVKD. CDR3 loop: CATSDSTAGGLETQYF. The CDR3 DNA reads as TGTGCCACCAGTGATTCCACTGCAGGGGGCCTGGAGACCCAGTACTTC.

Turning to this clonotype: This may stem from a read error, because a much larger clone lies one nucleotide away. V is TRBV7-9 and J is TRBJ1-1; perhaps TRBD1 as D (5 bases). The V gene lost 7 bases and the J gene lost 4 bases, with 16 bases spanning the gap. The CDR3 is 14 residues long. Looked up from germline, CDR1 is SEHNR and CDR2 is FQNEAQ (reference sequence). As DNA, the CDR3 is TGTGCCAGCATCCCGTCGGGGCGGTCCACTGAAGCTTTCTTT. Translating it yields CASIPSGRSTEAFF.

This clonotype was seen only a few times. This may stem from a read error, because a much larger clone lies one nucleotide away. The chain joins TRBV27 to TRBJ2-7; 9 bases line up with TRBD1. The CDR3 sequence is 15 residues long. Germline CDR1 reads MNHEY; CDR2 reads SMNVEV (reference sequence). CDR3 sequence: CASSLGTGITYEQCF. DNA of the CDR3: TGTGCCAGCAGTCTCGGGACAGGGATTACCTACGAGCAGTGCTTC.

The rearrangement joins TRBV15 to TRBJ2-2; 11 nucleotides match TRBD1. This CDR3 contains 16 residues. Germline trimming cut 5 bases from V and 5 bases from J; bases unmatched to any gene: 7. Per the germline V gene, CDR1 is LNHNV and CDR2 is YYDKDF (reference sequence). CDR3 in amino acids: CATSLGTGGGTGELFF. The CDR3 DNA is TGTGCCACCAGCCTAGGGACAGGGGGGGGGACCGGGGAGCTGTTTTTT.

The chain joins TRBV29-1 to TRBJ1-2; D is ambiguous. The CDR3 consists of 12 residues. Between the trimmed V and J ends, which lost 0 bases and 2 bases, there was a span of 4 bases. Germline loops: CDR1 SQVTM, CDR2 ANQGSEA. The CDR3 spells CSVEEENYGYTF. In DNA, the CDR3 is TGCAGCGTTGAAGAGGAGAACTATGGCTACACCTTC.

This clonotype was recorded at least ten times. V gene TRBV19 combines with J gene TRBJ1-1; 12 positions match TRBD1. The germline V gene encodes CDR1 LNHDA and CDR2 SQIVND (reference sequence). This CDR3 spans 13 amino acids. V lost 5 bases and J lost 10; bases outside the gene matches: 5. CDR3 region: CASSPGQGARAFF. The DNA of the CDR3 is TGTGCCAGTAGTCCGGGACAGGGGGCGCGAGCTTTCTTT. The full variable domain, its missing parts supplied by reference TRBV19 and TRBJ1-1, is DGGITQSPKYLFRKEGQNVTLSCEQNLNHDAMYWYRQDPGQGLRLIYYSQIVNDFQKGDIAEGYSVSREKKESFPLTVTSAQKNPTAFYLCASSPGQGARAFFGQGTRLTVV.

At least ten counts were recorded for this clonotype. The V and J genes are TRBV6-1 and TRBJ2-7; D may match TRBD1 or TRBD2 (5 bases each). The germline V gene has CDR1 MNHNS and CDR2 SASEGT. The CDR3 has 14 residues. V gave up 3 bases and J gave up 2 bases, with 11 bases separating them. CDR3 sequence reads: CASSDEGYPYEQYF. For the CDR3, the DNA is TGTGCCAGCAGTGATGAGGGGTATCCCTACGAGCAGTACTTC.

This clonotype was found a few times. The chain has TRBV3-1 and TRBJ2-5; no clear D gene. Germline V lookup: CDR1 LGHDT, CDR2 YNNKEL (reference sequence). The CDR3 has 14 residues. The V gene lost 4 bases and the J gene lost 5 bases, with 14 bases spanning the gap. CDR3 in DNA: TGTGCCAGCAGCCCTATTCCTAGTGAGGAGACCCAGTACTTC. As protein: CASSPIPSEETQYF.

The CDR3 coding sequence is TGCGCCAGCAGCCAAGATGGGGGGGGATTAAATTCACCCCTCCACTTT. Protein sequence: CASSQDGGGLNSPLHF. This rearrangement joins TRBV4-1 to TRBJ1-6, with D possibly TRBD1 on 5 matching bases. V shed 0 bases and J shed 7 bases, with 13 bases lying between them. CDR1 is MGHRA, CDR2 YSYEKL, per germline. This CDR3 spans 16 amino acids.

This clonotype has at least ten counts. The J gene is TRBJ1-2, the V gene TRBV30; D unclear. Germline V CDR1 and CDR2: GTSNPN, SVGIG (reference sequence). The V end lost 3 bases, the J end lost 6 bases, and 14 bases lay between the germline ends. This CDR3 has 13 residues. CDR3 sequence: CAWSGRVGDGYTF. In DNA, the CDR3 is TGTGCCTGGAGCGGAAGGGTGGGCGATGGCTACACCTTC.

This clonotype was found many times. V and J are TRBV27 and TRBJ1-5, with D tentatively TRBD1 (6 bases). Germline loops: CDR1 MNHEY, CDR2 SMNVEV (reference sequence). CDR3 size: 14 residues. V was trimmed by 8 bases and J by 2 bases, leaving 13 bases between them. CDR3 DNA: TGTGCCAGCTCGCCGGGGGGGCGCAATCAGCCCCAGCATTTT. Protein: CASSPGGRNQPQHF.

This clonotype was counted many times. The rearrangement uses TRBV11-2 and TRBJ2-1; D gene uncertain. CDR1 is SGHAT, CDR2 FQNNGV, per germline. This CDR3 is 15 amino acids long. Trimming took off 5 bases at V and 0 bases at J, with 11 bases between the two ends. In nucleotides, the CDR3 is TGTGCCAGCAGCACAAGACACAGCTCCTACAATGAGCAGTTCTTC. Its protein is CASSTRHSSYNEQFF.

This clonotype was detected ten times or more. The rearrangement uses TRBV6-2 or TRBV6-3 and TRBJ2-1; 15 nucleotides match TRBD2. With V trimmed by 4 bases and J by 11 bases, 9 bases remained unmatched. Per the germline V gene, CDR1 is MNHEY and CDR2 is SVGEGT. This CDR3 is 16 amino acids long. In nucleotides, the CDR3 is TGTGCCAGCAGTTTCGGCAGTGGACTAGCGGGAGGGCAGCAGTTCTTC. Protein product: CASSFGSGLAGGQQFF.

At least ten counts were recorded for this clonotype. The chain carries TRBV2 and TRBJ1-2; D is uncertain. CDR1 is SNHLY and CDR2 is FYNNEI in the germline V gene. Trimming removed 0 bases from V and 8 bases from J, with 10 bases in between. CDR3 size: 13 residues. The CDR3 loop reads CASSEAVYQGYTF. CDR3 DNA: TGTGCCAGCAGTGAAGCAGTATATCAAGGCTACACCTTC.

This clonotype was recorded at least ten times. J is TRBJ2-1 and V is TRBV28, with a tentative D call TRBD2 (6 bases). Deletions cut 10 bases from V and 2 bases from J, with 18 bases between. From germline, CDR1 is MDHEN and CDR2 SYDVKM. This CDR3 is 15 amino acids long. The CDR3 DNA follows: TGTGCCACCCGTCCACCGGGACTCACCTACAATGAGCAGTTCTTC. Translation gives CATRPPGLTYNEQFF.

This clonotype was recorded at least ten times. This chain links TRBV28 with TRBJ2-1; TRBD2 matches 8 bases. The CDR3 covers 18 residues. Germline lookup yields CDR1 MDHEN and CDR2 SYDVKM. Germline trimming cut 5 bases from V and 2 bases from J; bases unmatched to any gene: 14. CDR3 in DNA: TGTGCCAGCAGTAAAGGGGGGTCTAGCGGGCCCCCCTACAATGAGCAGTTCTTC. It encodes CASSKGGSSGPPYNEQFF.

This clonotype was picked up many times. The chain recombines TRBV10-3 with TRBJ1-1; 10 nucleotides line up with TRBD1. CDR3 length: 12 residues. J lost 5 bases, V lost 10 bases, and 4 bases had no gene match. Germline V lookup: CDR1 ENHRY, CDR2 SYGVKD. CDR3 nucleotides: TGTGCCACCAGGACAGGGGGAACTGAAGCTTTCTTT. As protein: CATRTGGTEAFF.

This clonotype was counted only a few times. The rearrangement uses TRBV15 and TRBJ2-1, with TRBD1 matching 8 bases. The CDR3 totals 16 residues. Germline lookup yields CDR1 LNHNV and CDR2 YYDKDF (reference sequence). Trimming took 4 bases from V and 4 from J; bases not matched to a gene: 9. This CDR3 reads CATSTWPGQEYNEQFF. Written as DNA, the CDR3 is TGTGCCACCAGCACATGGCCGGGACAGGAGTACAATGAGCAGTTCTTC.

This clonotype was observed a few times. J is TRBJ1-4 and V is TRBV19; D unresolved. V lost 1 base to trimming and J lost 4 bases, with 4 bases between them. This CDR3 has 13 residues. Germline CDR1 and CDR2: LNHDA and SQIVND (reference sequence). In nucleotides, the CDR3 is TGTGCCAGTAGTATAGCTATTAATGAAAAACTGTTTTTT. Amino acid sequence: CASSIAINEKLFF.

The V call is TRBV3-1, the J call TRBJ2-2, with D hard to call. This CDR3 region has 11 residues. The V and J ends lost 7 bases and 8 bases respectively, with 8 bases between them. Germline CDR1 is LGHDT and CDR2 is YNNKEL (reference sequence). The CDR3 bases are TGTGCCAGCAACCTGTCGGGGGAGCTGTTTTTT. This sequence encodes CASNLSGELFF.

Only a few counts were recorded for this clonotype. The V gene is TRBV19, the J gene TRBJ2-1, with 11 bases identical to TRBD2. V dropped 7 bases and J dropped 6; count of bases not matched to a gene: 8. Germline assignment: CDR1 LNHDA and CDR2 SQIVND (reference sequence). CDR3 size: 15 residues. The CDR3 region has the DNA TGTGCCAGTACCAAACTAGCGGGAGCCCCCAATGAGCAGTTCTTC. This sequence encodes CASTKLAGAPNEQFF.

The sample holds many counts of this clonotype. The J gene is TRBJ1-2, the V gene TRBV20-1; D is unresolved. V dropped 4 bases and J dropped 4 bases, with 10 bases sitting between them. Germline values: CDR1 DFQATT, CDR2 SNEGSKA (reference sequence). The CDR3 spans 12 residues. CDR3 bases: TGCAGTGCTACCAGGATCCTCTATGGCTACACCTTC. Translation: CSATRILYGYTF.

V usage is TRBV20-1 and J usage is TRBJ2-2, with 8 bases fitting TRBD1. Germline V gives CDR1 DFQATT, CDR2 SNEGSKA (reference sequence). The V gene end was trimmed by 5 bases and the J gene end by 4 bases; junction bases not matched to a gene: 6. The CDR3 has 14 amino acids. CDR3 DNA sequence: TGCAGTGCTTCGGGACAGGATCTCACCGGGGAGCTGTTTTTT. Protein: CSASGQDLTGELFF.

This clonotype was recorded many times. The V gene is TRBV12-5, the J gene TRBJ2-3; no firm D call. The germline gives CDR1 LGHNT, CDR2 FRNRAP. There are 12 residues in the CDR3. V was clipped by 2 bases and J by 4 bases, with 4 bases between them. CDR3 DNA sequence: TGTGCTAGTGGTTTGACGGCAGATACGCAGTATTTT. This sequence encodes CASGLTADTQYF.

The chain joins TRBV20-1 to TRBJ2-1; D is unclear. V gave up 3 bases and J gave up 10 bases, with 10 bases separating them. The CDR3 sequence is 11 residues long. Germline V gene sequence: CDR1 DFQATT, CDR2 SNEGSKA (reference sequence). CDR3 in amino acids: CSASREYEQFF. CDR3 nucleotides: TGCAGTGCTAGCCGAGAATACGAGCAGTTCTTC.

To note about this clonotype: A much larger clone differs by one base, so this may be a read error. This chain connects TRBV3-1 to TRBJ2-1; possibly TRBD2 for D (6 bases). Germline V gene lookup returns CDR1 LGHDT and CDR2 YNNKEL (reference sequence). This CDR3 has 15 residues. V was cut by 3 bases and J by 4 bases, with 13 bases left in between. The CDR3 is CASSHGDGGYNEQFF. The CDR3 DNA sequence: TGTGCCAGCAGCCATGGGGACGGGGGTTACAATGAGCAGTTCTTC.

The table lists this clonotype with many counts. The V gene is TRBV6-6, the J gene TRBJ1-2; D call uncertain. V lost 0 bases and J 5 bases, leaving 10 bases between the germline ends. Germline V CDR1 and CDR2: MNHNY, SVGAGI (reference sequence). The CDR3 totals 14 residues. DNA for the CDR3: TGTGCCAGCAGTTACTCGTTTCCAGTTTATGGCTACACCTTC. This encodes CASSYSFPVYGYTF.

This clonotype was picked up many times. V and J are TRBV11-2 and TRBJ2-2; TRBD2 aligns across 14 bases. V trimming: 5 bases; J trimming: 7 bases; junction bases outside the gene matches: 6. In germline, CDR1 is SGHAT, CDR2 FQNNGV. There are 16 residues in the CDR3. The CDR3 bases are TGTGCCAGCAGCGCAGGACTAGCGGGAGGAGTCGGGGAGCTGTTTTTT. It specifies CASSAGLAGGVGELFF.

Comments on this clonotype: The junction departs from germline at one end; a sequencing error may be responsible. The J gene is TRBJ2-6, the V gene TRBV4-2, with 10 bases aligning to TRBD1. CDR3 length: 21 residues. CDR1 is LGHNA and CDR2 is YNFKEQ in the germline V gene. The CDR3, as DNA: TGTGCCGGCAGCCAAGTAGCCTGGACAGGGGGGTCGGGCCTTGGGGCCAACGTCCTGACTTTC. This codes for CAGSQVAWTGGSGLGANVLTF.